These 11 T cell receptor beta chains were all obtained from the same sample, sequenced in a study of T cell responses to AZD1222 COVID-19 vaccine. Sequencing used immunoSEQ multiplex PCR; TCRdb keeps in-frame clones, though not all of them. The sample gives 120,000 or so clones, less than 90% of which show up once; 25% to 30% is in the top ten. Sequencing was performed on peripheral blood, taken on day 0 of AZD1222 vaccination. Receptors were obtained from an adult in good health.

CDR3 loop: CASSRTSGRAMEQFF. The CDR3 DNA reads TGTGCCAGCTCACGGACTAGCGGGAGGGCCATGGAGCAGTTCTTC. This rearrangement joins TRBV18 to TRBJ2-1; 15 positions match TRBD2. This CDR3 region has 15 residues. Trimming cost V 4 bases and J 10 bases; bases outside gene matches: 5. Germline V gives CDR1 KGHSH, CDR2 LQKENI.

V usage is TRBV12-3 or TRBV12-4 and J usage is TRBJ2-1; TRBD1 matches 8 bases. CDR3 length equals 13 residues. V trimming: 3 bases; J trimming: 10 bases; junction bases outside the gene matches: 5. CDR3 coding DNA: TGTGCCAGCAGTTTCTTACGGGACAGGGAGCAGTTCTTC. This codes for CASSFLRDREQFF.

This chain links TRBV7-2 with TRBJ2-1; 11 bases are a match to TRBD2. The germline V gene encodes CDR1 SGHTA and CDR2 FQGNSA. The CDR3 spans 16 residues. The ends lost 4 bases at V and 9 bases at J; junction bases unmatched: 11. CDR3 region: CASSSALAGVIGEQFF. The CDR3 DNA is TGTGCCAGCAGCTCCGCACTAGCGGGAGTGATTGGTGAGCAGTTCTTC.

Written as DNA, the CDR3 is TGTGCCAGCAGGCGGGTCACTGAAGCTTTCTTT. It yields the protein CASRRVTEAFF. The chain employs TRBV7-9 and TRBJ1-1; D is uncertain. The CDR3 length is 11 residues. Trimming took off 6 bases at V and 4 bases at J, with 6 bases between the two ends. Germline assignment: CDR1 SEHNR and CDR2 FQNEAQ (reference sequence).

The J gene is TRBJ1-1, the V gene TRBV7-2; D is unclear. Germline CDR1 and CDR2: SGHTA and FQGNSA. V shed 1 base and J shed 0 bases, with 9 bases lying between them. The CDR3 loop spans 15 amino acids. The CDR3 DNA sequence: TGTGCCAGCAGCTTAGGGGGAAGATTGAACACTGAAGCTTTCTTT. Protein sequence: CASSLGGRLNTEAFF.

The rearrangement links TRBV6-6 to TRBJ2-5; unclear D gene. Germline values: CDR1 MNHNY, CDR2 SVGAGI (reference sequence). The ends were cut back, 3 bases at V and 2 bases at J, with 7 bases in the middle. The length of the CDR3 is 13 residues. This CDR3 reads CASSYGRQETQYF. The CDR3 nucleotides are TGTGCCAGCAGTTATGGACGACAAGAGACCCAGTACTTC.

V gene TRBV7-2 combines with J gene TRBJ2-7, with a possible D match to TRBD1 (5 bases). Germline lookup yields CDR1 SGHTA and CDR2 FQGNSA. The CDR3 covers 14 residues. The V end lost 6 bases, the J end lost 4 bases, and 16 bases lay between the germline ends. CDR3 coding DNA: TGTGCCAGCAGGGGGCAAGGCCCCTTATACGAGCAGTACTTC. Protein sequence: CASRGQGPLYEQYF.

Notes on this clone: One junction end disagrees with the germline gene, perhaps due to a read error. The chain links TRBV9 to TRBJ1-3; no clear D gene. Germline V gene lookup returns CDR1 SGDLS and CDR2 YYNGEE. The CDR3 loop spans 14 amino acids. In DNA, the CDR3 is TGTGCCAGCAGCCCCCGATCCCCTGGTAACACCATATATTTT. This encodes CASSPRSPGNTIYF.

The CDR3 loop is CASSHRHALDVLFF. CDR3 DNA sequence: TGTGCCAGCAGCCATAGGCACGCATTGGATGTACTGTTTTTT. The V call is TRBV7-8, the J call TRBJ1-4; D gene uncertain. The CDR3 runs 14 residues. V was trimmed by 5 bases and J by 13 bases, leaving 20 bases between them. Looked up from germline, CDR1 is SGHVS and CDR2 is FQNEAQ. The full variable domain, with the rest looked up from reference TRBV7-8 and TRBJ1-4, is GAGVSQSPRYKVAKRGQDVALRCDPISGHVSLFWYQQALGQGPEFLTYFQNEAQLDKSGLPSDRFFAERPEGSVSTLKIQRTQQEDSAVYLCASSHRHALDVLFFGSGTQLSVL.

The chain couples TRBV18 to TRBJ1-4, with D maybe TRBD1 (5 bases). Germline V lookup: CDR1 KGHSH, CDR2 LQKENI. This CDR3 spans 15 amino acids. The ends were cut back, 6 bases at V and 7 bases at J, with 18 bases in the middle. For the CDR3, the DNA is TGTGCCAGCTCCGGGACGGATCTTCTAGGTGAAAAACTGTTTTTT. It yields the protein CASSGTDLLGEKLFF.

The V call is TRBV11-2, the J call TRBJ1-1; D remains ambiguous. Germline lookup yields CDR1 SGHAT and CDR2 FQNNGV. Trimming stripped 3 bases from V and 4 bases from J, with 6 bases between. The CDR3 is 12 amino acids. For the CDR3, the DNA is TGTGCCAGCAGCTTCCCCCGCACTGAAGCTTTCTTT. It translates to CASSFPRTEAFF. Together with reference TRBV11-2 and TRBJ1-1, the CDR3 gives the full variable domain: EAGVAQSPRYKIIEKRQSVAFWCNPISGHATLYWYQQILGQGPKLLIQFQNNGVVDDSQLPKDRFSAERLKGVDSTLKIQPAKLEDSAVYLCASSFPRTEAFFGQGTRLTVV.